A selection of T cell receptor beta chains follows, all from one sample in a study of CD8 T cells in Susac syndrome. One entry per CDR3 protein, called by TCRdb with MiXCR from the immunoSEQ multiplex PCR reads. The table has under 95,000 distinct CDR3 sequences, 90% to 95% seen once. Sequencing was performed on CD4+ T cells from PBMCs. These receptors all stem from a human donor with Susac syndrome. Each CDR3 is given with its conserved first and last residue.

V	CDR3
TRBV24-1	CATSDPQGSRGNEQFF
TRBV30	CAWSVKGISYEQYF
TRBV19	CATNLRDTKSSYGYTF
TRBV19	CASSLTAITEAFF
TRBV4-3	CASSEGTGEGDTQYF
TRBV20-1	CSAQASSADTQYF
TRBV12-3/TRBV12-4	CASRKDPYGYTF
TRBV9	CASSLPGLSGYTF
TRBV18	CASSRRQAGANVLTF
TRBV28	CASSVNRGGIGEQFF
TRBV9	CASSVDLGTYEQYF
TRBV15	CATSKGQANTGELFF
TRBV30	CAQVASLMNTEAFF
TRBV7-8	CASSLTGGSDNEQFF
TRBV20-1	CSARDRSSGNTIYF
TRBV14	CASSQESMAPLHF
TRBV18	CASSGRGQTKNIQYF
TRBV7-2	CASSLDRVSEQYF
TRBV7-7	CASSSALGGTGELFF
TRBV25-1	CASSGVGRSQPQHF
TRBV29-1	CSVDQTGAGELFF
TRBV20-1	CSAREVVSTDTQYF
TRBV18	CASSTTAEAFF
TRBV13	CASSSDRRNTIYF
TRBV10-3	CAISLGGETQYF
TRBV7-9	CASSLAPGSANTEAFF
TRBV6-2/TRBV6-3	CASSYSQQKAFYGYTF
TRBV9	CASSVSRGPGELFF
TRBV7-9	CASSPTSPSGANVLTF
TRBV5-6	CASSLSGRGTPNYGYTF
TRBV9	CASSVDWQGFNEQFF
TRBV9	CASAPGTSTPSSYNEQFF
TRBV7-2	CASNFALQETQYF
TRBV20-1	CSARRQGANYGYTF
TRBV3-1	CASSLTSGFTGELFF
TRBV19	CASSKWEDYQPQHF
TRBV30	CAWSPQGSYGYTF
TRBV6-6	CASTDGAVRNYGYTF
TRBV29-1	CSVQGSGANVLTF
TRBV9	CASSPQGNTGELFF
TRBV25-1	CASSLMTDPNTEAFF
TRBV12-3/TRBV12-4	CASSGGRSYNEQFF
TRBV10-2	CASSESGRDNQPQHF
TRBV11-2	CASSLYSNYGYTF